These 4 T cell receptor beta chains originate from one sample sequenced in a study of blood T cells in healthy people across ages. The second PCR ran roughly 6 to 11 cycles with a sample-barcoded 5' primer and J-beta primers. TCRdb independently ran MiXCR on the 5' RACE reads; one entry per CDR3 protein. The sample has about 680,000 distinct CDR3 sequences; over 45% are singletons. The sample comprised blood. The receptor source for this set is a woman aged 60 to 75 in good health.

CDR3 sequence reads: CASSPDPGQVLVGYTF. In DNA form, the CDR3 reads TGTGCCAGCAGCCCAGACCCGGGACAGGTTCTTGTTGGCTACACCTTC. V gene TRBV6-5 combines with J gene TRBJ1-2; 8 bases fit TRBD1. Germline V CDR1 and CDR2: MNHEY, SVGAGI. The CDR3 loop spans 16 amino acids. V was clipped by 6 bases and J by 7 bases; unmatched bases: 16.

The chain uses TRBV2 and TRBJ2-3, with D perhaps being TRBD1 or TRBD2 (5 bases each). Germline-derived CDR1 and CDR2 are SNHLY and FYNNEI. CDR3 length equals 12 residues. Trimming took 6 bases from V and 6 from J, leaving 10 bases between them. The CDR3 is CASRGDGDTQYF. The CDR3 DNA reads TGTGCCAGCAGGGGGGACGGGGATACGCAGTATTTT.

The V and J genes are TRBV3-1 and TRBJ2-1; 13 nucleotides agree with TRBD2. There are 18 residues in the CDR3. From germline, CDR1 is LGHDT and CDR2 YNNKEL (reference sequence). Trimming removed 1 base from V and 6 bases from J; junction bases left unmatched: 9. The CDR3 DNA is TGTGCCAGCAGCCAAGGAGAACGGGGGACTAGCGGGATCAATGAGCAGTTCTTC. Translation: CASSQGERGTSGINEQFF.

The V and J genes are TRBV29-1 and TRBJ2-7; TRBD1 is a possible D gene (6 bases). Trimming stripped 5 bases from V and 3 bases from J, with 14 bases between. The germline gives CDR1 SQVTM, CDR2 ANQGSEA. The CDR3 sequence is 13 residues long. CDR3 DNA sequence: TGCAGCGTTTCCCGGGACACAAACTACGAGCAGTACTTC. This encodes CSVSRDTNYEQYF.